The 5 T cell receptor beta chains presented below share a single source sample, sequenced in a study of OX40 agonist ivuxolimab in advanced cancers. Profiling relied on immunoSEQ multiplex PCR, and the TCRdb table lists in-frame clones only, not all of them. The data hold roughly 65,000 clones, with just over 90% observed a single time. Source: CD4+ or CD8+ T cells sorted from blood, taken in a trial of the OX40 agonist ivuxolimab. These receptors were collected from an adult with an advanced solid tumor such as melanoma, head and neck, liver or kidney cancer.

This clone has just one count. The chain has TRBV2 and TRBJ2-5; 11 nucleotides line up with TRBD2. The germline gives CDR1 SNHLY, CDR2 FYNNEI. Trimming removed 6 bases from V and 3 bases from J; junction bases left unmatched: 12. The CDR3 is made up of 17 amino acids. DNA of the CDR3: TGTGCCAGCAGAAACAGCGTAGCGGGAGGGAGAGAAGAGACCCAGTACTTC. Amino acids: CASRNSVAGGREETQYF. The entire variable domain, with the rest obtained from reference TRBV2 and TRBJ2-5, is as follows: EPEVTQTPSHQVTQMGQEVILRCVPISNHLYFYWYRQILGQKVEFLVSFYNNEISEKSEIFDDQFSVERPDGSNFTLKIRSTKLEDSAMYFCASRNSVAGGREETQYFGPGTRLLVL.

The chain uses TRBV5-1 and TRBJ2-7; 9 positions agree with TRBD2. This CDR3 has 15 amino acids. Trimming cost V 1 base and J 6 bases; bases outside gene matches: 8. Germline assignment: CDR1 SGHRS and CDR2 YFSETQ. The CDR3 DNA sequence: TGCGCCAGCAGCTTGATGGCTAGCGGGATCGTCGAGCAGTACTTC. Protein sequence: CASSLMASGIVEQYF. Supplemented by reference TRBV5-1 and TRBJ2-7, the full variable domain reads KAGVTQTPRYLIKTRGQQVTLSCSPISGHRSVSWYQQTPGQGLQFLFEYFSETQRNKGNFPGRFSGRQFSNSRSEMNVSTLELGDSALYLCASSLMASGIVEQYFGPGTRLTVT.

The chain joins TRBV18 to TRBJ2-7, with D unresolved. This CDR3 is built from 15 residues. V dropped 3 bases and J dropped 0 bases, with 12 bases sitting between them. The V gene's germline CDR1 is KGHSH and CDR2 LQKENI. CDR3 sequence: CASSPTSLGSYEQYF. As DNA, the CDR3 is TGTGCCAGCTCACCGACGAGTTTGGGCTCCTACGAGCAGTACTTC.

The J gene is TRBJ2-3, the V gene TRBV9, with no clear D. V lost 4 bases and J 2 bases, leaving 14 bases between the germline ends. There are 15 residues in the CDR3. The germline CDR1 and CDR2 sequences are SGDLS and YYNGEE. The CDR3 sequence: CASSPGEGNTDTQYF. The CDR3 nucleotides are TGTGCCAGCAGCCCCGGAGAAGGAAACACAGATACGCAGTATTTT.

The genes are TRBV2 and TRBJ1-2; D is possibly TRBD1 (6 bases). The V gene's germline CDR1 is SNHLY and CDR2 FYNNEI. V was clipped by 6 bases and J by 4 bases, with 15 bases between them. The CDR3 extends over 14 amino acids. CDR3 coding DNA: TGTGCCAGCAGGAGGGACACCAGTGGCTATGGCTACACCTTC. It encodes CASRRDTSGYGYTF.